This T cell receptor beta chain was captured by sequencing in a study of shared clonotypes between healthy human individuals. For the study at large: CD4 naive and CD4 memory each took three plates per donor, while CD8 naive took two and CD8 memory one. Study findings and constraints: Larger richness was generally estimated for naive than memory subsets.

The input for sorted-subset replicate PCRs was around 0.2 ug DNA, tens of thousands of T cell genomes. The method was immunoSEQ multiplex PCR; TCRdb's version includes in-frame clones alone and lacks a portion of them. The sample has hundreds of thousands of clones; roughly 73% are singletons. As to this clone: Its antigen is not known.

Germline CDR1 is MRHNA and CDR2 is SNTAGT. The CDR3 totals 16 residues. The germline V and J ends were trimmed by 7 bases and 0 bases, with 16 bases remaining between them. Specimen: memory CD4+ T cells sorted from blood. Noted subset: CD45RA-negative fraction. The clonotype comes from a woman aged 25 to 39 in good health. This rearrangement joins TRBV6-4 to TRBJ1-5, with D perhaps TRBD1 (6 bases). CDR3 sequence: CASTSYRTDSNQPQHF. In DNA, the CDR3 is TGTGCCAGCACCTCCTATCGGACAGATAGCAATCAGCCCCAGCATTTT.